The TCR beta chain described here comes from a study of cytomegalovirus exposure and HLA in healthy donors (TCRdb year 2017). Background on the whole study: According to an earlier analysis of several hundred of the donors, 200 million or so T cells yielded 117 million unique TCR beta sequences and approximately 280 Gb of sequence data. The study combined high-throughput TCR immunosequencing, statistical association of individual TCRs with disease status, and machine learning to predict cytomegalovirus infection status. A later analysis re-analyzed previously published TCR beta repertoires from about 600 donors and added high-resolution HLA genotyping to study TCR occurrence patterns. Using immunosequencing, the study profiled T cell repertoires from fewer than 850 subjects and related those repertoires to cytomegalovirus serostatus. Across 300 to 500 genotyped donors of the cohort, an average of 235,054 unique TCR beta nucleotide sequences per donor were sequenced, and roughly a sixth of those sequences were non-productive. In the later analysis, no new phenotypic data were used to find candidate immune exposures; instead, reliance was placed on TCR beta sequences and their occurrence across donors. Roughly 300 gigabases of sequencing data and 70 million to 100 million unique TCR sequences made up an early release that covered 500 to 650 HLA-typed donors. Alongside the repertoire data, information on donor age, sex, ethnicity and CMV serostatus was compiled. Every repertoire in the discovery cohort had been generated on one and the same sequencing platform. To decide whether each TCR beta V gene segment behaved as functional or pseudogenic, an earlier analysis of some 570 of the donors relied on high-throughput TCR beta sequencing. The study aimed to test whether cataloging public T cell receptors could reveal signatures of past pathogen exposure. Of the 398 genotyped donors, roughly 80% fell in the genetic ancestry cluster associated with self-reported Caucasian donors. Genome-wide SNP genotypes for about 55% of the roughly 670 donors were used in a later genetic analysis, which treated that subset as a discovery cohort. Typing coverage differed by locus: A, B, C, DRB1 and DQB1 were typed in roughly 620-630 donors, DQA1 in 522, DPA1 in 600 to 610, and DPB1 in roughly 450. Besides the first cohort of approximately 710 subjects, a separate validation cohort made up of over a hundred different subjects was used. A handful of DR-DQ haplotypes were handled as single units for association and clustering because linkage in the cohort was strong. HLA typing covered class I and class II loci at four-digit resolution.

This clone was observed a few times. Its antigen is not yet known. Base qualities are not recorded, but no much larger clone differs from it by a single base. Library construction relied on the immunoSEQ multiplex PCR assay. The multiplex PCR relied on a mix of 60 forward primers for TCR Vbeta segments and 13 reverse primers for TCR Jbeta segments. Amplification of the CDR3 region of rearranged TCR beta genes was performed with a multiplex PCR assay on genomic DNA. The Illumina HiSeq System was used to sequence the amplified TCR beta libraries as 87-base-pair reads. On the authors' methods: A later analysis tallied about 77 million unique TCR beta chains across the 610 or so repertoires, and around 10 million of those chains were shared by two or more donors. To remove PCR and sequencing errors, raw reads were error-corrected and collapsed into unique sequences using a nearest-neighbor algorithm that merged closely related sequences. V, D and J gene segments were assigned by aligning CDR3 sequences to IMGT reference sequences. For a sequence to be retained, at least a six-nucleotide match to both a V gene segment and a J gene segment was required. Rearrangements were classified as productive when the CDR3 lacked stop codons and remained in frame with V and J, and all other rearrangements were classified as non-productive. Following IMGT convention, CDR3 was defined as the stretch from the second conserved V-encoded cysteine to the conserved J-encoded phenylalanine. The earlier analysis of about 620 of the donors excluded sequences that lacked an unambiguous match to a single V gene segment. In an earlier analysis of approximately 590 of the donors, a V segment was called functional when productive rearrangements were above 56.7%, and segregating when the standard deviation between donors exceeded 5%. To diagnose cytomegalovirus status from the catalog of TCR beta chain sequences, a statistical classification framework was built. In a later analysis, V and J genes were assigned by comparing TCR nucleotide sequences against IMGT/GENE-DB human TR gene sequences. Using the TCRdist pipeline, a later analysis assigned CDR3 sequences along with most-parsimonious VDJ recombination scenarios. In a later analysis, every TCR beta chain was defined by the combination of its CDR3 amino acid sequence and its V-gene family, and reads without a unique V-gene family were dropped. In a later analysis, 450 to 600 highly shared, low-generation-probability nucleotide sequences were removed to address suspected cross-contamination and a sequencing artifact. For each public chain, a later analysis derived a clonal expansion index from normalized ranks of inferred template counts within each repertoire. A later analysis computed generation probabilities with a VDJ recombination model fitted to out-of-frame rearrangements, and checked the results against IGoR. In a later analysis, hypergeometric tests were used to score TCR-TCR, TCR-HLA and TCR-CMV co-occurrence, with a repertoire-size bias correction applied to TCR pairs. A later analysis estimated false discovery rates by permuting HLA or CMV assignments 20 times. A later analysis grouped co-occurring TCRs with DBSCAN, adding TCRdist sequence similarity when clustering within HLA-allele-positive subsets. For co-occurrence clustering, repertoires with fewer than 30,000 or more than 120,000 public chains were excluded, along with several repertoires with anomalous nucleotide sharing. The table was pulled from immuneACCESS by TCRdb, which kept in-frame rearrangements only. Such tables lose some clones; where checked, under half of the loss comes from unresolved V genes, and the rest has no known cause. The DNA was the basis for D and trimming; V, J and clone size are from that table. A total of more than 95,000 clones appear in this sample, 8% to 11% of them only once. The ten largest clones add up to about 4.6% of the sample.

The cohort comprised 710 or so healthy bone marrow donors. At the time of sampling, every cohort member was nominally healthy, though immune exposures that went unrecorded were likely present. The donor tested CMV seropositive and was one of the 289 seropositive cohort members. Every donor gave a peripheral blood sample, and the peripheral blood mononuclear cells from that sample were used for TCR beta sequencing. Genomic DNA was extracted from the blood cell samples with the Qiagen DNeasy Blood Extraction Kit. Study-wide findings and limitations: The 87-base-pair reads could not distinguish some IMGT-functional V segments, including TRBV6-2 and TRBV6-3, so those segments were excluded. Most TCR sequences were seen in very few donors, while some public TCRs were found in many individuals. A later analysis associated around 16,000 TCR beta sequences with specific HLA alleles at a false discovery rate of 0.05. In a later analysis, most CMV-associated TCR beta chains were found to appear HLA-restricted, with HLA associations seemingly driven largely by CMV exposure. When HLA alleles, especially DR and DQ, strongly co-occurred, TCR associations were difficult to assign to individual alleles. A further reported finding was that TCR beta sequences accurately predicted the HLA-A and HLA-B alleles for most subjects in the first cohort. In a later genetic analysis, fewer N-insertions in productive TCRs were reported among donors in an Asian-associated ancestry cluster than the roughly 670-donor mean. For the cohort, immune exposure information was limited to CMV serostatus. Sequencing depth was assumed to be roughly uniform across donors in the presence/absence analyses, though that assumption may not hold. A cluster of highly shared sequence variants was judged likely to represent a technical artifact of the sequencing pipeline. It was suggested by the authors that the approach could potentially be generalized to other disease states and immunological phenotypes. Three of the identified cytomegalovirus-associated TCR beta chains were confirmed in vitro to be specific for cytomegalovirus antigens. The classifier was reported to diagnose cytomegalovirus status with high specificity and sensitivity in both the original and validation cohorts. A later analysis found that HLA-associated TCR beta chains were more clonally expanded and had lower generation probabilities than equally common non-associated chains. The study listed around 160 TCR beta chains as associated with cytomegalovirus. In an earlier analysis of fewer than 750 of the donors, most TCR beta V segments were observed in productive rearrangements about 87% or about 30% of the time, broadly matching IMGT annotations. Because counts were too low, 15 or so rarely observed V segments, including chromosome 9 orphons, were excluded from the earlier analysis of several hundred of the donors. Because HLA typing was unavailable for some donors at each locus, only the typed subset was used in association tests. The cohort was sequenced for TCR beta chains only, and without alpha or paired-chain data the features that could be detected were limited. A later genetic analysis associated a missense DCLRE1C variant with V-gene and J-gene trimming of TCR beta chains, and an independent cohort replicated the association. Linkage disequilibrium might explain the correlated functional status among segregating V segments, but an unknown experimental factor could not be excluded. Several of the top co-occurrence clusters appeared to be linked to parvovirus B19, influenza, CMV and Epstein-Barr virus, according to a later analysis. A later analysis found that TCR association rates varied across HLA loci, with DRB1 alleles showing the most associated TCRs and HLA-C alleles the fewest.

There are 14 amino acids in the CDR3, from cysteine to phenylalanine inclusive. The retained sequence is limited to the CDR3, 42 bases, with the frame set at the first base. CDR1 and CDR2 are read off the germline V gene as SGHDN and FVKESK. V lost 2 bases and J lost 6 bases; the stretch between them is 13 bases long. Specimen: PBMCs. The receptor chain draws on TRBV14 and TRBJ1-1; TRBD1 is a possible D gene, resting on 5 matching bases. The clonotype comes from a woman aged 18 to 35 in good health and CMV-seropositive. The DNA is TGTGCCAGCAGCCAATTGGGGGAGGGCGCTGAAGCTTTCTTT. This gives the protein CASSQLGEGAEAFF.